Listed below are T cell receptor beta chains from one sample, sequenced in a study of blood T cell repertoires in COVID-19. Assay: immunoSEQ multiplex PCR; the TCRdb copy retains only in-frame clones and omits some. This table holds 250,000 to 300,000 clones, 87% found once. What was sequenced was peripheral blood. Receptors originate from a woman in her forties or fifties who had recovered from COVID-19. The CDR3 runs from the conserved cysteine through the conserved F or W. D genes are given only for firm matches. Expanded clones are given a class, and other clones once, few, many or no size at all.

v_call	j_call	clone_size	cdr3_length	d_call	cdr3_nt	cdr3_aa
TRBV2	TRBJ2-7	-	12	-	TGTGCCAGCAGTACTGACAGCTACGAGCAGTACTTC	CASSTDSYEQYF
TRBV30	TRBJ2-1	-	13	-	TGTGCCTGGAACCCCGGGACCTACAATGAGCAGTTCTTC	CAWNPGTYNEQFF
TRBV27	TRBJ1-1	-	15	TRBD1	TGTGCCAGCAGTTTACGGGGACAGGGAATCACTGAAGCTTTCTTT	CASSLRGQGITEAFF
TRBV30	TRBJ1-6	-	16	TRBD1	TGTGCCTGGAGTGTCTCGACAGGGGGAAAGAATTCACCCCTCCACTTT	CAWSVSTGGKNSPLHF
TRBV4-1	TRBJ2-7	-	15	TRBD2	TGCGCCAGCAGCCGCCCTGGCGGGGGGCGTCGGGAGCAGTACTTC	CASSRPGGGRREQYF
TRBV19	TRBJ1-2	-	16	TRBD1	TGTGCCAGTAGTACGAACTCCGGGACAGCAAACTATGGCTACACCTTC	CASSTNSGTANYGYTF
TRBV6-5	TRBJ1-6	once	15	TRBD1	TGTGCCAGCAGGTCTGGGACAGGGCGTAATTCACCCCTCCACTTT	CASRSGTGRNSPLHF
TRBV7-9	TRBJ1-1	-	15	-	TGTGCCAGCAGCCGACAGCAAGGTACCAACACTGAAGCTTTCTTT	CASSRQQGTNTEAFF
TRBV5-1	TRBJ2-4	-	12	-	TGCGCCAGCACGGGAGAAGGGAACATTCAGTACTTC	CASTGEGNIQYF
TRBV5-5	TRBJ2-3	-	16	TRBD1	TGTGCCAGCAGCCCCCACCTTAGGACAGGGACAGATACGCAGTATTTT	CASSPHLRTGTDTQYF
TRBV3-1/TRBV3-2	TRBJ2-2	-	15	TRBD1	TGTGCCAGCAGCCAAGAGACAGGGGGCCCCGGGGAGCTGTTTTTT	CASSQETGGPGELFF
TRBV12-3/TRBV12-4	TRBJ2-1	-	13	TRBD2	TGTGCCAGCACCCTACTAGCGGGAGTTGAGCAGTTCTTC	CASTLLAGVEQFF
TRBV6-6	TRBJ2-1	-	15	-	TGTGCCAGCACTAGAGATAGCGGCTCCTACAATGAGCAGTTCTTC	CASTRDSGSYNEQFF
TRBV18	TRBJ1-3	-	17	-	TGTGCCAGCTCACCACCACCTGGCCCCAACTCTGGAAACACCATATATTTT	CASSPPPGPNSGNTIYF
TRBV6-6	TRBJ2-7	few	14	TRBD1	TGTGCCAGCAGGCCCTCAGGGGGCACCTACGAGCAGTACTTC	CASRPSGGTYEQYF
TRBV7-9	TRBJ2-1	-	16	TRBD1	TGTGCCAGCAGCTTCCCCTGGACAGGAACAGCCAATGAGCAGTTCTTC	CASSFPWTGTANEQFF
TRBV27	TRBJ2-7	-	16	TRBD2	TGTGCCAGCAGTTTTCGGGGGGGGCCCGGTCCGTACGAGCAGTACTTC	CASSFRGGPGPYEQYF
TRBV7-2	TRBJ2-2	-	16	TRBD1	TGTGCCAGCAGCTCCGGACAGGGACGAACCACCGGGGAGCTGTTTTTT	CASSSGQGRTTGELFF
TRBV12-5	TRBJ2-7	-	15	TRBD1	TGTGCTAGTGGTAGCCGGGACAGGGGGCGGTACGAGCAGTACTTC	CASGSRDRGRYEQYF
TRBV3-1/TRBV3-2	TRBJ1-5	-	14	TRBD1	TGTGCCAGCAGTCGGACAGGTAAGGATCAGCCCCAGCATTTT	CASSRTGKDQPQHF
TRBV4-2	TRBJ2-1	-	17	TRBD1	TGTGCCAGCAGCCAATTTCCCGGACAGGGATCCTACAATGAGCAGTTCTTC	CASSQFPGQGSYNEQFF
TRBV5-6	TRBJ2-7	-	14	-	TGTGCCAGCACCGACAGGTGGAGCTCCTACGAGCAGTACTTC	CASTDRWSSYEQYF
TRBV6-5	TRBJ2-4	-	14	-	TGTGCCAGCAGTCCGGGACTGGGCTGGGACATTCAGTACTTC	CASSPGLGWDIQYF
TRBV29-1	TRBJ2-7	-	11	-	TGCAGCGTTGTGAGGGCCTACGAGCAGTACTTC	CSVVRAYEQYF
TRBV2	TRBJ1-5	-	13	-	TGTGCCAGCAACAGAGAAGAGCTTCAGCCCCAGCATTTT	CASNREELQPQHF
TRBV6-5	TRBJ1-5	-	15	TRBD1	TGTGCCAGCAGTTCGGGACAGGGTAGGGGTCAGCCCCAGCATTTT	CASSSGQGRGQPQHF
TRBV6-5	TRBJ2-2	-	13	-	TGTGCCAGCGGGAGAACGAACACCGGGGAGCTGTTTTTT	CASGRTNTGELFF
TRBV5-1	TRBJ1-1	-	14	-	TGCGCCAGCAGCTTGGACGGAGGGAACACTGAAGCTTTCTTT	CASSLDGGNTEAFF
TRBV9	TRBJ2-5	-	14	-	TGTGCCAGCAGCGCCACCATCGCGGGGGCGACCCAGTACTTC	CASSATIAGATQYF
TRBV10-3	TRBJ2-2	-	16	-	TGTGCCATCAGTCGGGGGGGACAGACTAACACCGGGGAGCTGTTTTTT	CAISRGGQTNTGELFF
TRBV18	TRBJ1-2	-	12	TRBD1	TGTGCCAGCTCAGACACAGGGGATGGCTACACCTTC	CASSDTGDGYTF
TRBV11-2	TRBJ2-7	-	14	-	TGTGCCAGCAGCTTAGCAACAGGGTTGAACGAGCAGTACTTC	CASSLATGLNEQYF
TRBV10-1	TRBJ1-5	-	18	TRBD1	TGCGCCAGCAAGAGGCACCCGGGACAGGGATATAGCAATCAGCCCCAGCATTTT	CASKRHPGQGYSNQPQHF
TRBV30	TRBJ1-5	-	13	-	TGTGCCTGGAGTGTAGACAGAAATCAGCCCCAGCATTTT	CAWSVDRNQPQHF
TRBV2	TRBJ1-6	-	13	-	TGTGCCAGCAGTGAGACTCCCCCCCCACCCCTCCACTTT	CASSETPPPPLHF
TRBV4-2	TRBJ2-3	-	13	-	TGTGCCAGCAGCCCCTCTGGCACAGATACGCAGTATTTT	CASSPSGTDTQYF
TRBV28	TRBJ2-2	once	14	TRBD2	TGTGCCAGCAGTTTCCCGGGAGGAACCGGGGAGCTGTTTTTT	CASSFPGGTGELFF
TRBV4-2	TRBJ2-1	-	15	-	TGTGCCAGCAGCCAAGATGGGGAAGGAGGGAATGAGCAGTTCTTC	CASSQDGEGGNEQFF
TRBV2	TRBJ2-1	few	15	TRBD2	TGTGCCAGCAGCGGGACTAGCGGCAGAACCCATGAGCAGTTCTTC	CASSGTSGRTHEQFF
TRBV28	TRBJ2-1	-	15	TRBD2	TGTGCCAGCAGTTTAGAGGGAGGGCCTATGTATGAGCAGTTCTTC	CASSLEGGPMYEQFF
TRBV14	TRBJ1-2	-	16	-	TGTGCCAGCAGCCAAGACATGGACAGCAGCATGAGGGGCTACACCTTC	CASSQDMDSSMRGYTF
TRBV7-8	TRBJ2-4	once	17	-	TGTGCCAGCAGCCCGATTCGACAGCCTCTAGCCAAAAACATTCAGTACTTC	CASSPIRQPLAKNIQYF
TRBV9	TRBJ1-6	-	16	-	TGTGCCAGCAGCGGAAGGGGAAGCTCCTATAATTCACCCCTCCACTTT	CASSGRGSSYNSPLHF
TRBV20-1	TRBJ1-2	-	15	TRBD1	TGCAGTGCTAGTAACGCGCGGGACAGCTCCTATGGCTACACCTTC	CSASNARDSSYGYTF
TRBV28	TRBJ2-7	once	16	-	TGTGCCAGCAGTTCACCTGGGCAGGGGCGATCCTACGAGCAGTACTTC	CASSSPGQGRSYEQYF
TRBV6-6	TRBJ2-1	-	14	-	TGTGCCAGCACCCCTCTCGGGGGTGGGAATGAGCAGTTCTTC	CASTPLGGGNEQFF
TRBV4-1	TRBJ2-2	once	16	-	TGCGCCAGCAGCCACCCGGGGGACGGGAACACCGGGGAGCTGTTTTTT	CASSHPGDGNTGELFF
TRBV27	TRBJ2-3	-	15	-	TGTGCCAGCAGCCCCTTGGGGGGGCGATCAGATACGCAGTATTTT	CASSPLGGRSDTQYF
TRBV6-5	TRBJ2-3	-	14	-	TGTGCCAGCAGGGTCAGGGGTAATGCAGATACGCAGTATTTT	CASRVRGNADTQYF
TRBV7-2	TRBJ1-3	-	16	-	TGTGCCAGCAGCTTAGGGGGGGAGGGAGGTGGAAACACCATATATTTT	CASSLGGEGGGNTIYF
TRBV30	TRBJ2-3	-	15	-	TGTGCCGGGGGAGACCAGGGGCGCCTCACGGATACGCAGTATTTT	CAGGDQGRLTDTQYF
TRBV30	TRBJ2-7	-	14	-	TGTGCCTGGGCCTGGGGCAGGGAGGAGGACGAGCAGTACTTC	CAWAWGREEDEQYF
TRBV11-2	TRBJ2-7	-	13	-	TGTGCCAGCAGCTTAGGAGGGACCTACGAGCAGTACTTC	CASSLGGTYEQYF
TRBV20-1	TRBJ2-3	-	15	TRBD2	TGCAGTGCTAGTGACCCCCGACTAGCGGGAGGGCCCCCATATTTT	CSASDPRLAGGPPYF
TRBV15	TRBJ1-2	-	15	TRBD1	TGTGCCACCAGCGGGGGACAGGGGCGTCCCTATGGCTACACCTTC	CATSGGQGRPYGYTF
TRBV18	TRBJ1-1	-	15	-	TGTGCCAGCTCACCACTTCCGGGGGGGAACACTGAAGCTTTCTTT	CASSPLPGGNTEAFF
TRBV6-5	TRBJ1-1	few	11	-	TGTGCCAGTAAGAGGAGGGGAGAGGCTTTCTTT	CASKRRGEAFF
TRBV12-5	TRBJ2-3	-	16	-	TGTGCTAGTGGTTTTGGGGCGCAGGTTGGCACAGATACGCAGTATTTT	CASGFGAQVGTDTQYF
TRBV9	TRBJ2-3	once	15	-	TGTGCCAGCAGCGTAGGCAGGGCTAGCACAGATACGCAGTATTTT	CASSVGRASTDTQYF